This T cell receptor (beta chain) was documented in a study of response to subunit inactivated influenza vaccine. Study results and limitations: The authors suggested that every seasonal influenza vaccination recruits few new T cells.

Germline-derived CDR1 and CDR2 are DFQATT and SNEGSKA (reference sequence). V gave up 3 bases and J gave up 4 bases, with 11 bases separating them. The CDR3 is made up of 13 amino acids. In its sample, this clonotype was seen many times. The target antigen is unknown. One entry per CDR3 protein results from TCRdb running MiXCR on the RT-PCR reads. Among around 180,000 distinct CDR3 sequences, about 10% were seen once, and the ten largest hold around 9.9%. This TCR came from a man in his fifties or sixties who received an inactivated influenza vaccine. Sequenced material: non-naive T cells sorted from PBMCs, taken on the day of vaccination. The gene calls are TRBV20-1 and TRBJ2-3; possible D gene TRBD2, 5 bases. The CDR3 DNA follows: TGCAGTGCTAGGTCTGCCGGGGCAGATACGCAGTATTTT. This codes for CSARSAGADTQYF.